This entry lists 4 T cell receptor beta chains sequenced from one sample in a study of T cell repertoires in cytomegalovirus infection. The antigens for these receptors are not known. TCRdb reprocessed the reads via MiXCR and lists one record per CDR3 protein. Of around 900,000 distinct CDR3 sequences listed, around 30% are singletons. The specimen was cultured CD8+ T cells from PBMCs, collected from culture after CMV antigen stimulation. The receptors here all came from a human donor in good health (CMV status not recorded). Some clones in this sample may be carry-over from other donors' samples.

V is TRBV14 and J is TRBJ2-1; maybe TRBD1 (5 bases). Germline V lookup: CDR1 SGHDN, CDR2 FVKESK. CDR3 length equals 13 residues. V dropped 4 bases and J dropped 10 bases, with 14 bases sitting between them. The DNA of the CDR3 is TGTGCCAGCAGCCTCACCAGGGCGTGGGAGCAGTTCTTC. This gives the protein CASSLTRAWEQFF.

This clonotype was recorded a few times. This rearrangement joins TRBV12-3 or TRBV12-4 to TRBJ2-3; 9 bases are a match to TRBD2. Losses at the gene ends were 7 bases for V and 3 bases for J; bases not matched to a gene: 8. The CDR3 has 15 residues. The CDR3 nucleotides are TGTGCCAGCACCCTAGCGGGGCTCGAAACAGATACGCAGTATTTT. This sequence encodes CASTLAGLETDTQYF.

The table lists this clonotype with a few counts. The rearrangement uses TRBV4-2 and TRBJ1-2, with 9 bases matching TRBD1. Germline trimming cut 2 bases from V and 5 bases from J; bases unmatched to any gene: 6. CDR3 length: 15 amino acids. CDR1 LGHNA and CDR2 YNFKEQ come from the germline V gene. The CDR3 nucleotides are TGTGCCAGCAGCCAACCTCGGGACAGGGCATATGGCTACACCTTC. Protein: CASSQPRDRAYGYTF.

This clonotype has more than one count but fewer than ten. This chain links TRBV12-3 or TRBV12-4 with TRBJ1-5; perhaps TRBD1 as D (6 bases). Trimming shortened V by 2 bases and J by 0 bases, and 17 bases separated the two germline ends. CDR3 length: 18 amino acids. CDR3 sequence (DNA): TGTGCCAGCAGTTTAAGCTACAGGGTAACGGATAGCAATCAGCCCCAGCATTTT. Translating it yields CASSLSYRVTDSNQPQHF.